A selection of T cell receptor beta chains follows, all from one sample in a study of human T cells and chemical hapten exposure. Each CDR3 protein is one row after TCRdb ran MiXCR on the RACE reads. This table has approximately 60,000 distinct CDR3 sequences, about 9.3% appearing once. The specimen was whole blood, collected in connection with sensitization to the hapten diphenylcyclopropenone (DPC). These receptor sequences come from a woman aged 40 to 50 with alopecia areata. Some clones in this sample may be carry-over from other donors' samples. The CDR3 runs from the conserved cysteine through the conserved F or W. D genes are given only for firm matches. Clone size is shown for a subset of rows, as once, few, many or a class of expanded clone.

D	V	J	size	CDR3	DNA
NA	TRBV7-2	TRBJ1-2	few	CASSLATGQSDYGYTF	TGTGCCAGCAGCTTAGCGACAGGACAGTCAGACTATGGCTACACCTTC
NA	TRBV23-1	TRBJ1-4	NA	CASSPPGRANEKLLF	TGCGCCAGCAGTCCCCCAGGGAGGGCTAATGAAAAACTGCTTTTT
NA	TRBV12-3/TRBV12-4	TRBJ1-1	many	CASSLQGYMNTEAFF	TGTGCCAGCAGTCTCCAGGGGTACATGAACACTGAAGCTTTCTTT
NA	TRBV28	TRBJ1-5	NA	CASSFRAREQPQHF	TGTGCCAGCAGTTTCAGGGCGCGGGAACAGCCCCAGCATTTT
TRBD1	TRBV20-1	TRBJ2-7	many	CSAGTAQEQYF	TGCAGTGCCGGGACAGCCCAAGAGCAGTACTTC
TRBD2	TRBV2	TRBJ2-1	many	CASETSGANEQFF	TGTGCCAGCGAAACTAGCGGGGCCAATGAGCAGTTCTTC
NA	TRBV6-2/TRBV6-3	TRBJ1-1	many	CASSYRGDTEAFF	TGTGCCAGCAGTTACCGGGGGGACACTGAAGCTTTCTTT
NA	TRBV5-1	TRBJ1-1	many	CASSQQRGTEAFF	TGCGCCAGCAGCCAACAGAGGGGTACTGAAGCTTTCTTT
NA	TRBV7-8	TRBJ1-2	many	CASSSTGLDFNNYGYTF	TGTGCCAGCAGCTCGACAGGCCTTGACTTCAATAACTATGGCTACACCTTC
TRBD2	TRBV4-3	TRBJ2-6	few	CASSQEGAGVRSGANVLTF	TGCGCCAGCAGCCAAGAAGGCGCGGGGGTCCGCTCTGGGGCCAACGTCCTGACTTTC
NA	TRBV30	TRBJ2-3	NA	CALLKPPDTQYF	TGTGCCCTGCTCAAGCCGCCAGATACGCAGTATTTT
TRBD1	TRBV6-5	TRBJ2-5	few	CASSWTGVQETQYF	TGTGCCAGCAGCTGGACAGGGGTACAAGAGACCCAGTACTTC
NA	TRBV1	TRBJ1-2	many	CTSSRLAYGYTF	TGCACCTCGTCACGACTGGCCTATGGCTACACCTTC
NA	TRBV27	TRBJ2-2	many	CASSLGGGVGELFF	TGTGCCAGCAGTTTGGGAGGTGGGGTCGGGGAGCTGTTTTTT
NA	TRBV6-5	TRBJ2-2	many	CASRLQNRPNTGELFF	TGTGCCAGCAGGCTTCAGAATCGCCCGAACACCGGGGAGCTGTTTTTT
NA	TRBV7-6	TRBJ1-4	many	CASSPKQGRSNEKLFF	TGTGCCAGCAGCCCGAAGCAGGGGAGGTCTAATGAAAAACTGTTTTTT
NA	TRBV13	TRBJ1-1	few	CASRISGTATEAFF	TGTGCCAGCAGAATTTCTGGGACGGCAACTGAAGCTTTCTTT
NA	TRBV29-1	TRBJ1-2	few	CSVEDSRAWNGYTF	TGCAGCGTTGAAGATTCAAGGGCGTGGAACGGCTACACCTTC
NA	TRBV7-2	TRBJ2-3	many	CASSSDYLSTDTQYF	TGTGCCAGCAGCTCGGACTACCTTAGCACAGATACGCAGTATTTT
NA	TRBV7-9	TRBJ2-6	NA	CASSHGQRSDSGANVLTF	TGTGCCAGCAGCCACGGACAGAGATCTGACTCTGGGGCCAACGTCCTGACTTTC
NA	TRBV4-1	TRBJ2-3	many	CASSQDVEIGADTQYF	TGCGCCAGCAGCCAAGATGTTGAAATCGGGGCAGATACGCAGTATTTT
NA	TRBV20-1	TRBJ2-5	many	CSARLYTQETQYF	TGCAGTGCTAGACTCTACACCCAAGAGACCCAGTACTTC
NA	TRBV20-1	TRBJ1-1	few	CSARRGSTEAFF	TGCAGTGCTAGACGTGGGAGCACTGAAGCTTTCTTT
NA	TRBV5-1	TRBJ2-5	NA	CASSLSEAQETQYF	TGCGCCAGCAGCTTGTCGGAGGCACAAGAGACCCAGTACTTC
TRBD2	TRBV18	TRBJ2-3	many	CASSPLGLASTDTQYF	TGTGCCAGCTCACCGTTGGGACTAGCGTCCACAGATACGCAGTATTTT
NA	TRBV20-1	TRBJ2-7	many	CSASAQSLGYF	TGCAGTGCTAGTGCACAGTCTCTCGGGTACTTC
NA	TRBV30	TRBJ1-2	NA	CAWSPQGHGYTF	TGTGCCTGGAGCCCGCAGGGCCATGGCTACACCTTC
NA	TRBV13	TRBJ1-2	many	CASSLVLYGYTF	TGTGCCAGCAGCTTGGTCCTCTATGGCTACACCTTC
TRBD1	TRBV5-4	TRBJ1-1	few	CASSPMDRVTEAFF	TGTGCCAGCAGCCCTATGGACAGGGTCACTGAAGCTTTCTTT
NA	TRBV2	TRBJ1-6	few	CASTGQYNSPLHF	TGTGCCAGCACAGGACAGTATAATTCACCCCTCCACTTT
TRBD1	TRBV19	TRBJ1-5	many	CASSMDRSENQPQHF	TGTGCCAGTAGTATGGACAGGAGTGAAAATCAGCCCCAGCATTTT
NA	TRBV4-1	TRBJ2-7	few	CASSQDYGGLEQYF	TGCGCCAGCAGCCAAGATTATGGGGGCCTCGAGCAGTACTTC
NA	TRBV10-2	TRBJ1-1	many	CASSESTGMNTEAFF	TGCGCCAGCAGTGAGTCTACGGGGATGAACACTGAAGCTTTCTTT
NA	TRBV25-1	TRBJ2-5	few	CASSDARSETQYF	TGTGCCAGCAGTGACGCCAGGTCGGAGACCCAGTACTTC
NA	TRBV2	TRBJ1-2	many	CASRLWAGYTF	TGTGCCAGTCGCCTTTGGGCTGGCTACACCTTC
NA	TRBV20-1	TRBJ1-6	few	CSARDQLGHSPLHF	TGCAGTGCTAGAGATCAGTTGGGACATTCACCCCTCCACTTT
NA	TRBV6-1	TRBJ1-1	NA	CASSIFLQGEGEAFF	TGTGCCAGCAGCATTTTCCTACAGGGAGAGGGTGAAGCTTTCTTT
NA	TRBV4-1	TRBJ2-7	NA	CASSQLSQGPYEQYF	TGCGCCAGCAGCCAATTAAGCCAGGGTCCCTACGAGCAGTACTTC
NA	TRBV6-4	TRBJ1-5	NA	CASSDSGPPGSNQPQHF	TGTGCCAGCAGTGACTCCGGACCCCCTGGCAGCAATCAGCCCCAGCATTTT
NA	TRBV30	TRBJ1-3	many	CAWKIASGNTIYF	TGTGCCTGGAAAATCGCATCTGGAAACACCATATATTTT
TRBD1	TRBV7-9	TRBJ1-1	many	CASSLVRGLNTEAFF	TGTGCCAGCAGCTTAGTTAGGGGGCTGAACACTGAAGCTTTCTTT
NA	TRBV28	TRBJ1-3	few	CASSSGNTIYF	TGTGCCAGCAGTTCCGGAAACACCATATATTTT
TRBD1	TRBV29-1	TRBJ2-7	many	CSVRDRPYEQYF	TGCAGCGTCCGGGACAGACCCTACGAGCAGTACTTC
TRBD2	TRBV5-1	TRBJ2-3	many	CASSAPGLAGGPDTQYF	TGCGCCAGCAGCGCGCCGGGACTAGCGGGGGGACCAGATACGCAGTATTTT
TRBD2	TRBV3-1	TRBJ2-6	NA	CASSQDPPRGIHSGANVLTF	TGTGCCAGCAGCCAAGACCCTCCGCGGGGGATTCACTCTGGGGCCAACGTCCTGACTTTC
NA	TRBV7-9	TRBJ2-7	many	CASSHRQDSYEQYF	TGTGCCAGCAGCCATCGACAGGATTCCTACGAGCAGTACTTC
TRBD1	TRBV11-2	TRBJ2-5	many	CASSNSGGRGETQYF	TGTGCCAGCAGCAACTCAGGGGGTCGAGGAGAGACCCAGTACTTC